Listed here is a single T cell receptor beta chain. Treatment here: randomized to nivolumab then ipilimumab (arm A) or the reverse (arm B). Patients had received no earlier DNA-damaging chemotherapy. From thawed PBMCs, live CD3+CD8+ cells negative for CD19 and CD56 were sorted. These data come from a study of sequential checkpoint blockade in melanoma. Study-level background: First-line arms were nivolumab then ipilimumab, or the reverse, randomized 1:1.

The germline CDR1 and CDR2 sequences are SEHNR and FQNEAQ (reference sequence). This CDR3 contains 15 residues. Germline trimming cut 2 bases from V and 2 bases from J; bases unmatched to any gene: 2. Data came from immunoSEQ multiplex PCR; TCRdb stores just in-frame clones and leaves some out. Among around 9,800 clones listed, roughly three fifths were seen once. The chain joins TRBV7-9 to TRBJ2-1; the match to TRBD1 covers 8 bases. The sequencing here drew on CD8+ T cells sorted from blood (inferred from file names), taken from a patient given nivolumab and ipilimumab in sequence. This clonotype was sampled from a human donor with melanoma. The CDR3 is CASSLWTGPYNEQFF. The CDR3 DNA reads as TGTGCCAGCAGCTTATGGACAGGGCCCTACAATGAGCAGTTCTTC.